The 24 T cell receptor beta chains reported below all come from one sample, sequenced in a study of response to subunit inactivated influenza vaccine. TCRdb itself ran the RT-PCR reads through MiXCR, one entry per CDR3 protein. The sample records around 170,000 distinct CDR3 sequences, about 10% being singletons. This specimen was CD8+ T cells sorted from PBMCs, taken roughly 24 months after vaccination. These receptors came from a man in his fifties or sixties who received an inactivated influenza vaccine.

This sequence joins TRBV4-2 and TRBJ2-7; D ambiguous. V dropped 4 bases and J dropped 0 bases, with 7 bases sitting between them. Germline CDR1 and CDR2: LGHNA and YNFKEQ. This CDR3 is built from 13 residues. The CDR3 nucleotides read TGTGCCAGCAGCCGTCCGAGCTCCTACGAGCAGTACTTC. Translation: CASSRPSSYEQYF.

This clonotype was found a few times. This chain joins TRBV10-3 and TRBJ2-1, with 7 positions matching TRBD2. This CDR3 is 16 amino acids long. The ends lost 3 bases at V and 2 bases at J; junction bases unmatched: 7. Germline CDR1 reads ENHRY; CDR2 reads SYGVKD. The CDR3 region has the DNA TGTGCCATCAGTGATGCTCCGGGAGGCGCCTACAATGAGCAGTTCTTC. Protein: CAISDAPGGAYNEQFF.

This clonotype was picked up many times. The genes are TRBV2 and TRBJ2-7; tentatively, D is TRBD1 or TRBD2 (5 bases each). Trimming took off 5 bases at V and 2 bases at J, with 10 bases between the two ends. Germline V lookup: CDR1 SNHLY, CDR2 FYNNEI. The CDR3 has 13 residues. Written as DNA, the CDR3 is TGTGCCAGCAGTACGGGACGAACCTACGAGCAGTACTTC. Translation: CASSTGRTYEQYF.

The CDR3 loop is CAWSVGPTGELFF. The CDR3 DNA follows: TGTGCCTGGAGTGTAGGCCCCACCGGGGAGCTGTTTTTT. The chain uses TRBV30 and TRBJ2-2; D remains unclear. Germline loops: CDR1 GTSNPN, CDR2 SVGIG (reference sequence). The V gene lost 0 bases and the J gene lost 4 bases, with 6 bases spanning the gap. The CDR3 is 13 amino acids.

This clonotype occurred a few times. The CDR3 region is CASSLDVEKSGSYEQYF. For the CDR3, the DNA is TGCGCCAGCAGCTTGGATGTAGAGAAGAGCGGCTCCTACGAGCAGTACTTC. The chain combines TRBV5-1 with TRBJ2-7, with a possible D match to TRBD2 (5 bases). V was pared by 0 bases and J by 0 bases, with 16 bases between. The CDR3 sequence is 17 residues long. Germline CDR1 reads SGHRS; CDR2 reads YFSETQ.

This clonotype was seen a handful of times. The rearrangement joins TRBV28 to TRBJ2-7, with D tentatively TRBD1 or TRBD2 (6 bases each). The CDR3 has 18 residues. Trimming left V 1 base short and J 5 bases short, with 24 bases between. Germline-derived CDR1 and CDR2 are MDHEN and SYDVKM. CDR3 sequence: CASSLFGGGSPKVHEQYF. CDR3 in DNA: TGTGCCAGCAGTTTATTCGGGGGCGGTAGCCCTAAAGTCCACGAGCAGTACTTC.

The chain is built from TRBV6-1 and TRBJ1-5; D gene uncertain. The germline CDR1 and CDR2 sequences are MNHNS and SASEGT. Trimming cost V 0 bases and J 0 bases, with 9 bases left between them. The CDR3 is made up of 16 amino acids. CDR3 coding DNA: TGTGCCAGCAGTGAAGCTATAGGTAATAGCAATCAGCCCCAGCATTTT. It codes for CASSEAIGNSNQPQHF.

This clonotype occurred a few times. V and J are TRBV20-1 and TRBJ2-7; no clear D. The ends were cut back, 5 bases at V and 0 bases at J, with 11 bases in the middle. The germline V gene has CDR1 DFQATT and CDR2 SNEGSKA (reference sequence). The CDR3 is 13 residues long. DNA for the CDR3: TGCAGTGCTCGACCGTATGGCTCCTACGAGCAGTACTTC. Translated, it gives CSARPYGSYEQYF.

This clonotype was detected a few times. V is TRBV6-1 and J is TRBJ1-4; TRBD1 matches 8 bases. Trimming at V came to 6 bases and at J to 7 bases, leaving 7 bases not matched to a gene. The CDR3 extends over 14 amino acids. Germline V gene data show CDR1 as MNHNS and CDR2 as SASEGT. CDR3 amino acids: CASSPDRVGEKLFF. DNA of the CDR3: TGTGCCAGCAGCCCGGACAGGGTTGGTGAAAAACTGTTTTTT.

Many counts were recorded for this clonotype. At one boundary the junction diverges from the germline segment, which might be a read error. The chain is built from TRBV10-3 and TRBJ2-1; D call uncertain. This CDR3 is built from 15 residues. Germline V gene lookup returns CDR1 ENHRY and CDR2 SYGVKD. CDR3 in amino acids: CAISASHGVYDEQFF. The CDR3 coding sequence is TGTGCCATCAGTGCGAGCCATGGAGTCTACGATGAGCAGTTCTTC.

This clonotype appeared many times. The chain carries TRBV20-1 and TRBJ2-1, with 8 bases that match TRBD1. CDR1 is DFQATT and CDR2 is SNEGSKA in the germline V gene (reference sequence). This CDR3 comprises 14 residues. The trim removed 0 bases at V and 7 bases at J, leaving 5 bases unmatched. CDR3 sequence: CSARDLDRGNEQFF. CDR3 nucleotide sequence: TGCAGTGCTAGAGATCTAGACAGGGGTAATGAGCAGTTCTTC.

V is TRBV12-3 or TRBV12-4 and J is TRBJ2-7, with 7 bases lining up with TRBD1. V shed 3 bases, J shed 3 bases, and the junction held 5 bases outside the gene matches. CDR3 size: 14 residues. In DNA, the CDR3 is TGTGCCAGCAGTTTTCAGACAGGGCGCTACGAGCAGTACTTC. Translated: CASSFQTGRYEQYF.

The chain has TRBV7-8 and TRBJ2-7; the match to TRBD1 covers 10 bases. The CDR3 is 15 amino acids. The germline V gene has CDR1 SGHVS and CDR2 FQNEAQ. The junction had 8 bases not matched to a gene; V was cut back by 4 bases and J by 5 bases. The CDR3: CASSWRTGGRDEQYF. The CDR3 bases are TGTGCCAGCAGCTGGCGGACAGGGGGGAGGGACGAGCAGTACTTC.

This clonotype turned up a few times. The chain has TRBV5-4 and TRBJ2-5; the match to TRBD2 covers 9 bases. The germline CDR1 and CDR2 sequences are SGHNT and YYREEE (reference sequence). The CDR3 spans 15 residues. The V gene end was trimmed by 6 bases and the J gene end by 2 bases; junction bases not matched to a gene: 8. The CDR3 sequence is CASKLSGGTQETQYF. The CDR3, as DNA: TGTGCCAGCAAACTAAGCGGGGGGACTCAAGAGACCCAGTACTTC.

The chain links TRBV4-2 to TRBJ2-7; D might be TRBD2 (6 bases). This CDR3 region has 15 residues. Looked up from germline, CDR1 is LGHNA and CDR2 is YNFKEQ. V was clipped by 0 bases and J by 2 bases, with 11 bases between them. CDR3 sequence (DNA): TGTGCCAGCAGCCAAGATGGGACTGAGGCCTACGAGCAGTACTTC. Its translation is CASSQDGTEAYEQYF.

This clonotype was counted ten times or more. J is TRBJ1-2 and V is TRBV12-3 or TRBV12-4; weak D call: TRBD1 (5 bases). Trimming removed 7 bases from V and 5 bases from J, with 17 bases in between. The CDR3 runs to 14 residues. This CDR3 reads CASTWGGNPYGYTF. The CDR3 nucleotides read TGTGCCAGCACCTGGGGGGGGAACCCTTATGGCTACACCTTC.

This clonotype was seen only a few times. This sequence joins TRBV11-2 and TRBJ2-7; D is uncertain. Trimming removed 0 bases at V and 5 bases at J, with 11 bases between. The CDR3 totals 14 residues. Per germline, CDR1 SGHAT and CDR2 FQNNGV. CDR3 nucleotides: TGTGCCAGCAGCTTAGAGTGGGGTCGCCACGAGCAGTACTTC. It yields the protein CASSLEWGRHEQYF.

This clonotype has a count of ten or more. The chain links TRBV7-9 to TRBJ1-2, with 7 bases identical to TRBD1. Germline CDR1 is SEHNR and CDR2 is FQNEAQ (reference sequence). Trimming took 5 bases from V and 5 from J; bases not matched to a gene: 8. The CDR3 runs 14 residues. This CDR3 reads CASSSSGTAYGYTF. The DNA for the CDR3 is TGTGCCAGCAGCAGTTCCGGGACAGCTTATGGCTACACCTTC.

V and J are TRBV2 and TRBJ2-7; possibly TRBD1 or TRBD2 for D (5 bases each). Germline CDR1 SNHLY, CDR2 FYNNEI. The CDR3 is 15 residues long. V lost 0 bases, J lost 0 bases, and 9 bases lay in between. The CDR3 region has the DNA TGTGCCAGCAGTGAAGCGAGGGACGGCTCCTACGAGCAGTACTTC. It translates to CASSEARDGSYEQYF.

This clonotype was counted only a few times. The chain employs TRBV27 and TRBJ2-3; D uncertain. Trimming shortened V by 5 bases and J by 3 bases, and 15 bases separated the two germline ends. The CDR3 consists of 15 residues. Germline V gives CDR1 MNHEY, CDR2 SMNVEV (reference sequence). The CDR3: CASSPTKMTTDTQYF. CDR3 nucleotides: TGTGCCAGCAGTCCTACGAAAATGACGACAGATACGCAGTATTTT.

The V and J genes are TRBV6-1 and TRBJ2-7, with a weak D call TRBD2 (7 bases). The CDR3 length is 17 residues. CDR1 is MNHNS, CDR2 SASEGT, per germline. Trimming pared 0 bases from V and 0 bases from J, leaving 15 bases between. Here the CDR3 reads CASSEAVGGATSYEQYF. The CDR3, as DNA: TGTGCCAGCAGTGAAGCTGTGGGGGGGGCGACCTCCTACGAGCAGTACTTC.

This clonotype has only a few counts. V and J are TRBV25-1 and TRBJ1-2; 7 positions agree with TRBD1. V shed 4 bases, J shed 4 bases, and the junction held 6 bases outside the gene matches. Germline V CDR1 and CDR2: MGHDK, SYGVNS. The CDR3 covers 14 residues. The DNA for the CDR3 is TGTGCCAGCAGTGCGACAGGGTATGGCTATGGCTACACCTTC. Its translation: CASSATGYGYGYTF.

The rearrangement links TRBV7-6 to TRBJ1-5, with D possibly TRBD1 on 5 matching bases. V lost 1 base to trimming and J lost 1 base, with 11 bases between them. This CDR3 region has 16 residues. Germline CDR1 SGHVS, CDR2 FNYEAQ. The CDR3 protein is CASSLESGGSNQPQHF. In DNA form, the CDR3 reads TGTGCCAGCAGCTTAGAATCTGGGGGGAGCAATCAGCCCCAGCATTTT.

This clonotype was observed a handful of times. The chain recombines TRBV2 with TRBJ2-1; D is tentatively TRBD1 or TRBD2 (7 bases each). CDR3 length: 16 amino acids. V was shortened by 0 bases and J by 9 bases, with 18 bases between the two germline ends. Germline V CDR1 and CDR2: SNHLY, FYNNEI. The DNA of the CDR3 is TGTGCCAGCAGTGAAGCTAACAGGGGCTCGGGGGGTGAGCAGTTCTTC. It yields the protein CASSEANRGSGGEQFF.